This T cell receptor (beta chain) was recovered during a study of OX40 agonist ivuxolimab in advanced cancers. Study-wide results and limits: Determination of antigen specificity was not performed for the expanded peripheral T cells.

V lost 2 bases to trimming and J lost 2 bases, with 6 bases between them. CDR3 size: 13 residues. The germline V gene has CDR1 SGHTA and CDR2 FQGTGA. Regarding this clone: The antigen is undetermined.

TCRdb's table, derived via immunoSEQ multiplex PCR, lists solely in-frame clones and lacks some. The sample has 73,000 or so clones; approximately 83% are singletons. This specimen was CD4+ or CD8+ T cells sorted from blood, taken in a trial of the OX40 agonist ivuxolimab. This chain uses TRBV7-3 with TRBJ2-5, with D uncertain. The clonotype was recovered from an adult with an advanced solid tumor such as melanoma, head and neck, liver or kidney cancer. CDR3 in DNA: TGTGCCAGCAGCTTAGGGCGGCAAGAGACCCAGTACTTC. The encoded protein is CASSLGRQETQYF.